This T cell receptor (beta chain) comes out of a study of blood T cell repertoires in COVID-19. This clone was detected once. Method: immunoSEQ multiplex PCR; TCRdb's copy keeps in-frame clones and lacks some. The sample shows roughly 140,000 clones, 85% of them seen only once. The germline V gene encodes CDR1 SGHRS and CDR2 YFSETQ. This CDR3 has 16 residues. The ends were cut back, 0 bases at V and 0 bases at J, with 7 bases in the middle. This clonotype originated in a woman aged 55-69 years with COVID-19, enrolled during active disease. The specimen was peripheral blood. The chain uses TRBV5-1 and TRBJ2-6; D is unclear. CDR3 nucleotides: TGCGCCAGCAGCTTGGGGGCTCTCTCTGGGGCCAACGTCCTGACTTTC. This translates into CASSLGALSGANVLTF. The whole variable domain, remainder taken from reference TRBV5-1 and TRBJ2-6, is KAGVTQTPRYLIKTRGQQVTLSCSPISGHRSVSWYQQTPGQGLQFLFEYFSETQRNKGNFPGRFSGRQFSNSRSEMNVSTLELGDSALYLCASSLGALSGANVLTFGAGSRLTVL.